Listed here are 19 T cell receptor beta chains from one sample, sequenced in a study of blood T cell repertoires in COVID-19. Profiled with immunoSEQ multiplex PCR; TCRdb holds only in-frame clones, not every one. The sample contains about 170,000 clones, more than 65% of which appear only once. The sequencing input was peripheral blood. These receptors all stem from a human donor with acute or convalescent COVID-19. The donor label of this sample is uncertain.

The chain joins TRBV30 to TRBJ2-1; 13 nucleotides match TRBD2. CDR1 and CDR2 (germline): GTSNPN, SVGIG (reference sequence). The CDR3 has 16 amino acids. V shed 3 bases and J 10 bases; nucleotides not matched to a gene: 12. The CDR3 loop is CAWSGLAGAFAMEQFF. CDR3 DNA: TGTGCCTGGAGCGGACTAGCGGGGGCGTTCGCGATGGAGCAGTTCTTC.

The chain carries TRBV6-5 and TRBJ1-4; possible D gene TRBD1, 6 bases. Trimming removed 6 bases from V and 15 bases from J, with 17 bases in between. Germline CDR1 reads MNHEY; CDR2 reads SVGAGI. The CDR3 has 12 residues. CDR3 in amino acids: CASSPFRDKLFF. CDR3 nucleotide sequence: TGTGCCAGCAGCCCATTCCGGGACAAGTTGTTTTTT.

The genes are TRBV9 and TRBJ1-4; D gene uncertain. CDR1 is SGDLS, CDR2 YYNGEE, per germline. CDR3 length: 16 residues. Trimming pared 0 bases from V and 6 bases from J, leaving 15 bases between. CDR3 DNA: TGTGCCAGCAGCGTAGGGGAGGTGAGGGTAGATGAAAAACTGTTTTTT. As protein: CASSVGEVRVDEKLFF.

V and J are TRBV7-2 and TRBJ2-3; D might be TRBD1 (5 bases). The CDR3 contains 15 residues. CDR1 is SGHTA, CDR2 FQGNSA, per germline. Trimming pared 0 bases from V and 7 bases from J, leaving 14 bases between. CDR3 coding DNA: TGTGCCAGCAGCTTAGCGCTCACAGGTTCTCATACGCAGTATTTT. Translated: CASSLALTGSHTQYF.

V is TRBV19 and J is TRBJ2-5; 8 positions agree with TRBD1. CDR1 is LNHDA and CDR2 is SQIVND in the germline V gene (reference sequence). J gave up 5 bases and V 8 bases, and 7 bases lay outside the gene matches. CDR3 length equals 13 residues. Written as DNA, the CDR3 is TGTGCCAGTGGCTCAGGGGGCCACGAGACCCAGTACTTC. It encodes CASGSGGHETQYF.

This rearrangement joins TRBV2 to TRBJ2-2, with D perhaps TRBD1 (5 bases). The CDR3 is made up of 13 amino acids. Trimming removed 8 bases at V and 6 bases at J, with 13 bases between. CDR1 and CDR2 from the germline V gene are SNHLY and FYNNEI. In DNA form, the CDR3 reads TGTGCCAGCTGCCGTGGGGCGGCCGGGGAGCTGTTTTTT. Encoded protein: CASCRGAAGELFF.

This clone was picked up one time. The chain joins TRBV28 to TRBJ2-5; tentative D call: TRBD2 (6 bases). The CDR3 spans 14 residues. CDR1 and CDR2 from the germline V gene are MDHEN and SYDVKM. Trimming left V 5 bases short and J 4 bases short, with 14 bases between. The CDR3: CASSGRLVVETQYF. CDR3 DNA sequence: TGTGCCAGCAGTGGGCGACTAGTAGTAGAGACCCAGTACTTC.

V is TRBV6-1 and J is TRBJ1-5; D might be TRBD1 (5 bases). The germline V gene encodes CDR1 MNHNS and CDR2 SASEGT. V was shortened by 4 bases and J by 0 bases, with 16 bases between the two germline ends. This CDR3 has 17 residues. CDR3 DNA: TGTGCCAGCAGTGGACAGTATCCACCTCATAGCAATCAGCCCCAGCATTTT. Translating gives CASSGQYPPHSNQPQHF.

This chain joins TRBV10-3 and TRBJ2-7, with D tentatively TRBD1 (6 bases). V lost 3 bases and J 2 bases, leaving 11 bases between the germline ends. This CDR3 region has 14 residues. The germline V gene encodes CDR1 ENHRY and CDR2 SYGVKD. This CDR3 is CAISDRGFPYEQYF. CDR3 coding DNA: TGTGCCATCAGTGACAGGGGCTTTCCCTACGAGCAGTACTTC.

The chain couples TRBV10-3 to TRBJ1-6, with a weak D call TRBD1 (5 bases). Germline V gives CDR1 ENHRY, CDR2 SYGVKD. This CDR3 is 14 amino acids long. Trimming left V 4 bases short and J 8 bases short, with 12 bases between. The CDR3 DNA reads TGTGCCATCAGTGTGGGGCAGGAGTATTCACCCCTCCACTTT. As protein: CAISVGQEYSPLHF.

The V gene is TRBV5-1, the J gene TRBJ2-5; 12 positions match TRBD1. CDR1 and CDR2 (germline): SGHRS, YFSETQ. The CDR3 runs 15 residues. Trimming removed 4 bases from V and 5 bases from J; junction bases left unmatched: 6. Written as DNA, the CDR3 is TGCGCCAGCAGCCCCTGGGGACAGGGGGCCGAGACCCAGTACTTC. Encoded protein: CASSPWGQGAETQYF.

The rearrangement links TRBV6-5 to TRBJ1-1; possible D gene TRBD1, 5 bases. The V end lost 6 bases, the J end lost 1 base, and 15 bases lay between the germline ends. The CDR3 runs 15 residues. The germline CDR1 and CDR2 sequences are MNHEY and SVGAGI. The CDR3 bases are TGTGCCAGCAGAACTTCCAGGGCCGAGAACACTGAAGCTTTCTTT. It yields the protein CASRTSRAENTEAFF.

The chain joins TRBV2 to TRBJ1-6; possibly TRBD1 for D (5 bases). This CDR3 has 14 amino acids. Trimming took off 4 bases at V and 10 bases at J, with 14 bases between the two ends. Germline-derived CDR1 and CDR2 are SNHLY and FYNNEI. Here the CDR3 reads CASSGPSGGSPLHF. As DNA, the CDR3 is TGTGCCAGCAGTGGTCCGTCCGGGGGATCACCCCTCCACTTT.

The rearrangement uses TRBV5-1 and TRBJ2-7; 8 positions match TRBD2. With V trimmed by 0 bases and J by 6 bases, 5 bases remained unmatched. This CDR3 spans 14 amino acids. From germline, CDR1 is SGHRS and CDR2 YFSETQ. The CDR3: CASSLVDSGTEQYF. DNA for the CDR3: TGCGCCAGCAGCTTGGTTGATAGCGGGACCGAGCAGTACTTC. The full variable domain, its missing parts supplied by reference TRBV5-1 and TRBJ2-7, is KAGVTQTPRYLIKTRGQQVTLSCSPISGHRSVSWYQQTPGQGLQFLFEYFSETQRNKGNFPGRFSGRQFSNSRSEMNVSTLELGDSALYLCASSLVDSGTEQYFGPGTRLTVT.

V gene TRBV7-9 combines with J gene TRBJ1-1; D not resolved. The CDR3 extends over 14 amino acids. Germline V gene sequence: CDR1 SEHNR, CDR2 FQNEAQ (reference sequence). With 6 bases removed from V and 4 bases from J, the gap between germline ends came to 15 bases. In DNA, the CDR3 is TGTGCCAGCAGATTGACCGGGGAGGGCACTGAAGCTTTCTTT. This encodes CASRLTGEGTEAFF.

V gene TRBV4-2 combines with J gene TRBJ2-3; 11 bases match TRBD2. CDR3 length: 17 amino acids. The ends lost 4 bases at V and 3 bases at J; junction bases unmatched: 9. CDR1 LGHNA and CDR2 YNFKEQ come from the germline V gene. The CDR3 here is CASSLKGGLAVTDTQYF. The CDR3 region has the DNA TGTGCCAGCAGCCTCAAAGGGGGACTAGCGGTAACAGATACGCAGTATTTT.

The chain is built from TRBV7-2 and TRBJ1-1, with D possibly matching TRBD1 (6 bases). The germline V gene encodes CDR1 SGHTA and CDR2 FQGNSA. V lost 1 base, J lost 4 bases, and 13 bases lay in between. This CDR3 comprises 15 residues. The CDR3 protein is CASSLEARGFTEAFF. CDR3 nucleotides: TGTGCCAGCAGCTTAGAGGCCAGGGGTTTCACTGAAGCTTTCTTT.

V is TRBV2 and J is TRBJ2-7; D may be TRBD1 (6 bases). CDR3 length equals 11 residues. The germline V and J ends were trimmed by 7 bases and 5 bases, with 9 bases remaining between them. CDR1 is SNHLY, CDR2 FYNNEI, per germline. The CDR3, as DNA: TGTGCCAGCAAATACAGGGACGAGCAGTACTTC. As protein: CASKYRDEQYF. Together with reference TRBV2 and TRBJ2-7, the CDR3 gives the full variable domain: EPEVTQTPSHQVTQMGQEVILRCVPISNHLYFYWYRQILGQKVEFLVSFYNNEISEKSEIFDDQFSVERPDGSNFTLKIRSTKLEDSAMYFCASKYRDEQYFGPGTRLTVT.

The chain couples TRBV28 to TRBJ2-5; D is unresolved. The CDR3 is made up of 13 amino acids. Deletions cut 4 bases from V and 2 bases from J, with 8 bases between. In germline, CDR1 is MDHEN, CDR2 SYDVKM. The CDR3: CASSSPSQETQYF. Written as DNA, the CDR3 is TGTGCCAGCAGTTCTCCCTCTCAAGAGACCCAGTACTTC. Full variable domain (rest looked up from reference TRBV28 and TRBJ2-5): DVKVTQSSRYLVKRTGEKVFLECVQDMDHENMFWYRQDPGLGLRLIYFSYDVKMKEKGDIPEGYSVSREKKERFSLILESASTNQTSMYLCASSSPSQETQYFGPGTRLLVL.